This T cell receptor (beta chain) was captured in a study of T-cell reconstitution after alpha-beta-depleted transplantation in children. Regarding the study as a whole: Several patients had high TCRbeta diversity at day 60; it came from surviving recipient T cells and thymic progenitors. Several hundred expanded graft clones reportedly were the source of alpha-beta T cells about two months after transplant.

The authors prepared the TCRbeta library with unique molecular identifiers. One entry per CDR3 protein, called by TCRdb with MiXCR from the PCR reads. The repertoire holds just under 250,000 distinct CDR3 sequences, with around 25% as singletons. Many counts were recorded for this clonotype. Its antigen is not known. The CDR3 extends over 16 amino acids. Trimming cost V 0 bases and J 3 bases; bases outside gene matches: 6. CDR1 and CDR2 (germline): MGHRA, YSYEKL. This sample comprised PBMCs, obtained before TCRalphabeta/CD19-depleted stem cell transplant. The chain combines TRBV4-1 with TRBJ2-7; TRBD2 agrees at 9 bases. The receptor's source is a girl aged 2 to 9 with Fanconi anemia, due to receive a stem cell transplant. The CDR3 protein is CASSQEGGLASYEQYF. The CDR3, as DNA: TGCGCCAGCAGCCAAGAAGGGGGACTAGCAAGCTACGAGCAGTACTTC.